The 8 T cell receptor beta chains presented below share a single source sample, sequenced in a study of a mutant IDH1 vaccine in newly diagnosed glioma. Their antigens are not known. Time point specified: week 47, end of study. Doses consisted of 300 ug of mutant IDH1 20-mer peptide each, paired with topical imiquimod. Sequencing was performed with immunoSEQ multiplex PCR; in TCRdb, only in-frame clones are kept and a portion is missing. Of approximately 60,000 clones listed, around 83% are singletons. This specimen was PBMCs, taken from a glioma patient whose treatment included an IDH1 peptide vaccine. Source of these receptors: a woman aged 50 to 60 with glioma.

The chain joins TRBV6-6 to TRBJ2-7; no reliable D call. The CDR3 spans 15 residues. V dropped 2 bases and J dropped 0 bases, with 11 bases sitting between them. Per germline, CDR1 MNHNY and CDR2 SVGAGI (reference sequence). In DNA, the CDR3 is TGTGCCAGCAGTTACGGTGGGTACAGCTCCTACGAGCAGTACTTC. Residues: CASSYGGYSSYEQYF.

This clone was found a few times. This chain joins TRBV18 and TRBJ1-2, with D maybe TRBD1 (6 bases). CDR1 KGHSH and CDR2 LQKENI come from the germline V gene. Between the trimmed V and J ends, which lost 3 bases and 8 bases, there was a span of 13 bases. This CDR3 spans 13 amino acids. The CDR3 is CASSPIQGEGYTF. CDR3 sequence (DNA): TGTGCCAGCTCACCCATACAGGGAGAGGGCTACACCTTC.

The chain employs TRBV4-2 and TRBJ1-4, with 8 positions matching TRBD1. In germline, CDR1 is LGHNA, CDR2 YNFKEQ. The CDR3 has 14 amino acids. V lost 5 bases to trimming and J lost 8 bases; unmatched junction nucleotides: 7. The chain's CDR3 is CASSNGQGLEKLFF. DNA of the CDR3: TGTGCCAGCAGCAACGGACAGGGTTTGGAAAAACTGTTTTTT.

V gene TRBV7-9 combines with J gene TRBJ1-1; 10 bases are shared with TRBD1. The CDR3 covers 15 residues. Losses at the gene ends were 3 bases for V and 7 bases for J; bases not matched to a gene: 8. Looked up from germline, CDR1 is SEHNR and CDR2 is FQNEAQ (reference sequence). The CDR3 here is CASSFTDRGQGEAFF. CDR3 DNA sequence: TGTGCCAGCAGCTTTACCGACAGGGGGCAGGGTGAAGCTTTCTTT. Looking up the rest from reference TRBV7-9 and TRBJ1-1 gives the full variable domain: DTGVSQNPRHKITKRGQNVTFRCDPISEHNRLYWYRQTLGQGPEFLTYFQNEAQLEKSRLLSDRFSAERPKGSFSTLEIQRTEQGDSAMYLCASSFTDRGQGEAFFGQGTRLTVV.

The J gene is TRBJ1-5, the V gene TRBV5-3, with D tentatively TRBD1 (6 bases). TRBV5-3 is given ORF status, its function remaining uncertain. The length of the CDR3 is 16 residues. V was shortened by 3 bases and J by 7 bases, with 20 bases between the two germline ends. The CDR3 DNA reads as TGTGCCAGAAGCTCAAACAGGGTTACGGTGAGCCAGCCCCAGCATTTT. This gives the protein CARSSNRVTVSQPQHF.

V is TRBV6-6 and J is TRBJ2-7; D not resolved. V lost 3 bases and J 5 bases, leaving 14 bases between the germline ends. CDR3 length: 14 residues. CDR1 MNHNY and CDR2 SVGAGI come from the germline V gene (reference sequence). The CDR3 DNA reads TGTGCCAGCAGTTATCTGACACATCTAGACGAGCAGTACTTC. Protein product: CASSYLTHLDEQYF.

The rearrangement links TRBV6-5 to TRBJ2-2; D perhaps matches TRBD2 (6 bases). V lost 0 bases and J lost 3, with 8 bases in between. The germline CDR1 and CDR2 sequences are MNHEY and SVGAGI. This CDR3 has 15 amino acids. For the CDR3, the DNA is TGTGCCAGCAGTTACTCCTGGGGGGACACCGGGGAGCTGTTTTTT. Encoded protein: CASSYSWGDTGELFF.

The gene calls are TRBV7-9 and TRBJ2-2; possibly TRBD2 for D (7 bases). CDR3 length: 15 residues. V shed 3 bases and J shed 3 bases, with 11 bases lying between them. CDR1 and CDR2 from the germline V gene are SEHNR and FQNEAQ (reference sequence). The CDR3 DNA is TGTGCCAGCAGCTTCAGGGGAGGGTACACCGGGGAGCTGTTTTTT. Its translation is CASSFRGGYTGELFF.